The T cell receptor beta chain under discussion was sequenced for a study of blood T cell repertoires in COVID-19. On the study more broadly: Nucleic acid was either cDNA or gDNA, and it came from T cells, B-cell-depleted T cells, or PBMCs.

Assay used: immunoSEQ multiplex PCR; TCRdb lists only in-frame clones, some missing. The sample lists fewer than 250,000 clones; 83% were seen once. CDR3 size: 14 residues. CDR1 is SGHTA and CDR2 is FQGNSA in the germline V gene. After removal of 4 bases from V and 5 bases from J, the junction contained 5 bases not matched to a gene. Input material: peripheral blood. The receptor was isolated from a woman in her thirties or forties with active or convalescent COVID-19. J is TRBJ2-5 and V is TRBV7-2, with 9 bases aligning to TRBD2. CDR3 sequence (DNA): TGTGCCAGCAGCTCTCTAGCGGGGCTTGAGACCCAGTACTTC. Its translation is CASSSLAGLETQYF.